Shown below are 25 T cell receptor beta chains from a single sample sequenced in a study of cytomegalovirus exposure and HLA in healthy donors. The PCR made use of 60 Vbeta and 13 Jbeta primers. Generated by immunoSEQ multiplex PCR, the TCRdb table keeps only in-frame clones and is missing some. The repertoire holds 160,000 or so clones, with about four fifths as singletons. The sequenced sample was PBMCs. The receptors were gathered from a woman aged 45 to 65 in good health and CMV-seronegative.

This rearrangement joins TRBV12-5 to TRBJ1-2; D possibly corresponds to TRBD1 (5 bases). The V gene lost 1 base and the J gene lost 1 base, with 7 bases spanning the gap. The length of the CDR3 is 14 residues. Germline CDR1 reads LGHNT; CDR2 reads FRNRAP. The CDR3 DNA reads TGTGCTAGTGGTTTGGCAGGGCTTAACTATGGCTACACCTTC. Translating it yields CASGLAGLNYGYTF.

This chain uses TRBV9 with TRBJ2-7; D remains unclear. The germline V gene encodes CDR1 SGDLS and CDR2 YYNGEE. The V end lost 0 bases, the J end lost 6 bases, and 16 bases lay between the germline ends. The CDR3 totals 15 residues. CDR3 amino acids: CASSVAAGLPSEQYF. Written as DNA, the CDR3 is TGTGCCAGCAGCGTAGCAGCTGGGCTACCGAGCGAGCAGTACTTC. The variable domain in full, completed from reference TRBV9 and TRBJ2-7, reads DSGVTQTPKHLITATGQRVTLRCSPRSGDLSVYWYQQSLDQGLQFLIQYYNGEERAKGNILERFSAQQFPDLHSELNLSSLELGDSALYFCASSVAAGLPSEQYFGPGTRLTVT.

This chain joins TRBV23-1 and TRBJ1-1; no firm D call. TRBV23-1 is an open reading frame, and its role is uncertain. There are 17 residues in the CDR3. V lost 6 bases and J 0 bases, leaving 20 bases between the germline ends. CDR3 coding DNA: TGCGCCAGCAGCCCTCGGGGAGTAAACCTGATGAACACTGAAGCTTTCTTT. The encoded protein is CASSPRGVNLMNTEAFF.

This clone was seen a few times. The rearrangement uses TRBV2 and TRBJ1-2; 9 bases fit TRBD1. CDR3 size: 12 residues. Germline-derived CDR1 and CDR2 are SNHLY and FYNNEI. V lost 5 bases, J lost 6 bases, and 1 base stayed unmatched. CDR3: CASSRTGDGYTF. CDR3 DNA: TGTGCCAGCAGTCGGACAGGGGATGGCTACACCTTC. Looking up the rest from reference TRBV2 and TRBJ1-2 gives the full variable domain: EPEVTQTPSHQVTQMGQEVILRCVPISNHLYFYWYRQILGQKVEFLVSFYNNEISEKSEIFDDQFSVERPDGSNFTLKIRSTKLEDSAMYFCASSRTGDGYTFGSGTRLTVV.

The rearrangement joins TRBV29-1 to TRBJ1-2; 9 nucleotides agree with TRBD1. Per germline, CDR1 SQVTM and CDR2 ANQGSEA. The CDR3 is 15 residues long. V shed 2 bases and J 2 bases; nucleotides not matched to a gene: 6. The CDR3 is CSVENWDRVNYGYTF. CDR3 nucleotides: TGCAGCGTTGAAAATTGGGACAGGGTGAACTATGGCTACACCTTC.

The chain uses TRBV6-6 and TRBJ2-1; D is uncertain. The CDR3 runs to 14 residues. Trimming cost V 7 bases and J 0 bases, with 10 bases left between them. Germline CDR1 reads MNHNY; CDR2 reads SVGAGI (reference sequence). The CDR3 coding sequence is TGTGCCAGCAATCAACAGAACTCCTACAATGAGCAGTTCTTC. It encodes CASNQQNSYNEQFF.

The genes are TRBV2 and TRBJ1-2, with 10 positions matching TRBD1. Germline trimming cut 8 bases from V and 2 bases from J; bases unmatched to any gene: 5. CDR3 length equals 14 residues. Germline CDR1 SNHLY, CDR2 FYNNEI. CDR3 sequence: CASGGDRGNYGYTF. The CDR3 region has the DNA TGTGCCAGCGGGGGGGACAGGGGAAACTATGGCTACACCTTC.

This sequence joins TRBV15 and TRBJ1-1, with 10 bases aligning to TRBD1. This CDR3 region has 15 residues. CDR1 and CDR2 from the germline V gene are LNHNV and YYDKDF (reference sequence). With 1 base clipped from V and 4 bases from J, the junction kept 3 bases outside the gene matches. CDR3 bases: TGTGCCACCAGCAGAGGGGACAGGGGCGGCACTGAAGCTTTCTTT. The encoded protein is CATSRGDRGGTEAFF.

The V call is TRBV18, the J call TRBJ2-1; possible D gene TRBD1, 5 bases. The CDR3 has 13 residues. Trimming took off 3 bases at V and 9 bases at J, with 12 bases between the two ends. CDR1 and CDR2 (germline): KGHSH, LQKENI. The CDR3 region has the DNA TGTGCCAGCTCACCCCCAGGGCGGCCTGAGCAGTTCTTC. The encoded protein is CASSPPGRPEQFF.

The V and J genes are TRBV20-1 and TRBJ1-1, with TRBD1 matching over 7 bases. The CDR3 spans 10 residues. Germline trimming cut 6 bases from V and 8 bases from J; bases unmatched to any gene: 3. The germline CDR1 and CDR2 sequences are DFQATT and SNEGSKA (reference sequence). The CDR3 loop is CSAKTGEAFF. CDR3 sequence (DNA): TGCAGTGCAAAGACAGGGGAAGCTTTCTTT.

The chain carries TRBV10-3 and TRBJ1-1; TRBD1 matches at 11 bases. V was pared by 2 bases and J by 8 bases, with 10 bases of the junction left unmatched. The CDR3 length is 16 residues. Germline CDR1 ENHRY, CDR2 SYGVKD. The CDR3 bases are TGTGCCATCAGTGAGGGAAAGGGACAGGGGGGAAAGGAAGCTTTCTTT. Protein sequence: CAISEGKGQGGKEAFF.

The chain recombines TRBV9 with TRBJ2-5; D possibly corresponds to TRBD2 (6 bases). Looked up from germline, CDR1 is SGDLS and CDR2 is YYNGEE. V lost 0 bases, J lost 7 bases, and 16 bases lay in between. The CDR3 spans 15 residues. This CDR3 is CASSVGRELRATQYF. In DNA, the CDR3 is TGTGCCAGCAGCGTAGGGAGGGAGTTGCGAGCGACCCAGTACTTC.

The chain employs TRBV14 and TRBJ1-1; the match to TRBD1 covers 7 bases. The CDR3 is 15 amino acids. V shed 5 bases and J 5 bases; nucleotides not matched to a gene: 11. Germline-derived CDR1 and CDR2 are SGHDN and FVKESK. CDR3 bases: TGTGCCAGCAGCACAGGGGCCCTGGAGGGGACTGAAGCTTTCTTT. As protein: CASSTGALEGTEAFF.

V gene TRBV2 combines with J gene TRBJ2-1, with a tentative D call TRBD2 (5 bases). The CDR3 length is 15 residues. V was shortened by 2 bases and J by 3 bases, with 11 bases between the two germline ends. Germline lookup yields CDR1 SNHLY and CDR2 FYNNEI. The CDR3 nucleotides read TGTGCCAGCAGTGAACGGGGTCAGGTCTACAATGAGCAGTTCTTC. It translates to CASSERGQVYNEQFF.

V is TRBV18 and J is TRBJ2-7; D is possibly TRBD1 (7 bases). V lost 1 base to trimming and J lost 5 bases, with 12 bases between them. Germline loops: CDR1 KGHSH, CDR2 LQKENI. The CDR3 sequence is 14 residues long. The CDR3 here is CASSPRRGRDEQYF. In DNA form, the CDR3 reads TGTGCCAGCTCACCACGGAGGGGGCGGGACGAGCAGTACTTC.

This clone was picked up one time. The chain uses TRBV19 and TRBJ1-5, with 11 bases identical to TRBD1. V shed 0 bases and J 5 bases; nucleotides not matched to a gene: 9. Germline V gives CDR1 LNHDA, CDR2 SQIVND (reference sequence). CDR3 length equals 18 residues. The CDR3 DNA is TGTGCCAGTAGTATAGAGGCTAAGTGGACAGGGGGCTATCAGCCCCAGCATTTT. It codes for CASSIEAKWTGGYQPQHF.

The chain carries TRBV28 and TRBJ2-7; weak D call: TRBD2 (7 bases). With 4 bases removed from V and 4 bases from J, the gap between germline ends came to 11 bases. Germline V gene data show CDR1 as MDHEN and CDR2 as SYDVKM. This CDR3 has 13 amino acids. Here the CDR3 DNA reads TGTGCCAGCAGTTATGGGGGGGCGTACGAGCAGTACTTC. Protein: CASSYGGAYEQYF.

The V gene is TRBV7-8, the J gene TRBJ2-2; weak D call: TRBD1 (5 bases). The V end lost 5 bases, the J end lost 5 bases, and 9 bases lay between the germline ends. The CDR3 is made up of 13 amino acids. In germline, CDR1 is SGHVS, CDR2 FQNEAQ. CDR3 protein: CASSGRVTGELFF. The CDR3 coding sequence is TGTGCCAGCAGCGGCAGGGTGACCGGGGAGCTGTTTTTT.

The table lists this clone with a count of one. V is TRBV6-5 and J is TRBJ2-1; TRBD2 aligns across 11 bases. The ends lost 5 bases at V and 9 bases at J; junction bases unmatched: 9. Germline CDR1 reads MNHEY; CDR2 reads SVGAGI. This CDR3 spans 15 amino acids. CDR3 nucleotides: TGTGCCAGCAGTCCGCAATCTAGCGGGAGGTTTGAGCAGTTCTTC. It codes for CASSPQSSGRFEQFF.

This chain connects TRBV7-9 to TRBJ2-1; 7 bases are a match to TRBD2. The CDR3 is 14 residues long. Looked up from germline, CDR1 is SEHNR and CDR2 is FQNEAQ (reference sequence). Trimming cost V 3 bases and J 9 bases; bases outside gene matches: 8. CDR3 loop: CASSFTSGEGEQFF. For the CDR3, the DNA is TGTGCCAGCAGCTTTACCTCCGGGGAGGGTGAGCAGTTCTTC.

This sequence joins TRBV30 and TRBJ2-3; possibly TRBD2 for D (5 bases). Germline V gene data show CDR1 as GTSNPN and CDR2 as SVGIG (reference sequence). This CDR3 comprises 16 residues. V lost 1 base and J 2 bases, leaving 16 bases between the germline ends. The CDR3 DNA sequence: TGTGCCTGGAGTGGAGGATTCTGGACTGCCACAGATACGCAGTATTTT. This gives the protein CAWSGGFWTATDTQYF.

The rearrangement links TRBV6-4 to TRBJ2-3; 7 bases agree with TRBD2. The germline gives CDR1 MRHNA, CDR2 SNTAGT. Germline trimming cut 4 bases from V and 1 base from J; bases unmatched to any gene: 5. The CDR3 length is 15 residues. As DNA, the CDR3 is TGTGCCAGCAGTGGGACTAGGGCCGGCACAGATACGCAGTATTTT. Protein: CASSGTRAGTDTQYF.

The chain uses TRBV28 and TRBJ1-2; D call uncertain. Germline V gene sequence: CDR1 MDHEN, CDR2 SYDVKM. With 2 bases removed from V and 5 bases from J, the gap between germline ends came to 12 bases. CDR3 length: 14 amino acids. The CDR3 DNA follows: TGTGCCAGCAGTTTAGAGGCCTTATGGTATGGCTACACCTTC. It yields the protein CASSLEALWYGYTF.

The chain couples TRBV7-2 to TRBJ2-2; no firm D call. The ends were cut back, 4 bases at V and 0 bases at J, with 12 bases in the middle. The CDR3 has 16 residues. The V gene's germline CDR1 is SGHTA and CDR2 FQGNSA. The CDR3 nucleotides read TGTGCCAGCAGCTCACCCGCGGCCGCGAACACCGGGGAGCTGTTTTTT. It translates to CASSSPAAANTGELFF.

V is TRBV6-1 and J is TRBJ2-2; TRBD1 matches at 11 bases. Germline trimming cut 9 bases from V and 6 bases from J; bases unmatched to any gene: 6. CDR1 is MNHNS, CDR2 SASEGT, per germline. The CDR3 has 14 amino acids. CDR3 coding DNA: TGTGCCAGTTGGACAGGGGGCGCGTCCGGGGAGCTGTTTTTT. Amino acid sequence: CASWTGGASGELFF.